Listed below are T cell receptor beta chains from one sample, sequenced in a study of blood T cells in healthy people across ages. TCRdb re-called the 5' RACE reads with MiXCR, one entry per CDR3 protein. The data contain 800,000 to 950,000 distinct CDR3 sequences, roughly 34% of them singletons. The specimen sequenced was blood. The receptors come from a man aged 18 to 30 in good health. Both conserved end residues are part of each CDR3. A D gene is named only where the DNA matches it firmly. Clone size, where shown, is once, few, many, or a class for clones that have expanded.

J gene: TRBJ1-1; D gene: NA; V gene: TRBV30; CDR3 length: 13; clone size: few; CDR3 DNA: TGTGCCTGGAGTAGAAACAGGGAAACTGAAGCTTTCTTT; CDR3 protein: CAWSRNRETEAFF
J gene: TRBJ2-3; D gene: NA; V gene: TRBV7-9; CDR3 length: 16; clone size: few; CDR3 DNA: TGTGCCAGCAGCTTAGAGTCCACAGGGTTCACAGATACGCAGTATTTT; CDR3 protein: CASSLESTGFTDTQYF
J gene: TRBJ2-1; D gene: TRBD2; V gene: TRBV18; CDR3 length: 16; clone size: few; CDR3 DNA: TGTGCCAGCTCACCAAGTGGCGGGGGGGCCTACAATGAGCAGTTCTTC; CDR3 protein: CASSPSGGGAYNEQFF
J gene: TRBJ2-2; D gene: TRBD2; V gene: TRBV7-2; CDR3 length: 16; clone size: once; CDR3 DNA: TGTGCCAGCAGCCCCGCCGGGACTACGAACACCGGGGAGCTGTTTTTT; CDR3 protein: CASSPAGTTNTGELFF
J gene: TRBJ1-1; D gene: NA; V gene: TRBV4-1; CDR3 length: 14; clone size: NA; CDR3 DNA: TGCGCCAGCAGCCTGGAGACAGTGGGGACTGAAGCTTTCTTT; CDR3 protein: CASSLETVGTEAFF
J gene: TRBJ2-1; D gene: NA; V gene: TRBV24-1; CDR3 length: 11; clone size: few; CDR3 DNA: TGTGCCACCAGTGCCGGCAGGGAGCAGTTCTTC; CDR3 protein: CATSAGREQFF
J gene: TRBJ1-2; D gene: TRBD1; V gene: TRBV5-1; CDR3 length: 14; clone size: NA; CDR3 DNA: TGCGCCAGCAGCTTGTCGACAGGGGCCTATGGCTACACCTTC; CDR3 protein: CASSLSTGAYGYTF
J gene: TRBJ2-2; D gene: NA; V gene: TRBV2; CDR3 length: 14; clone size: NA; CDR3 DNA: TGTGCCAGCAATGTGAGGAGGAACACCGGGGAGCTGTTTTTT; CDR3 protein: CASNVRRNTGELFF
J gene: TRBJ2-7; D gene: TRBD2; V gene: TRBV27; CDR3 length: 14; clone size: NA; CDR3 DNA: TGTGCCAGCAGTTTTAGCGGGGGTCACAATGAGCAGTACTTC; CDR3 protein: CASSFSGGHNEQYF
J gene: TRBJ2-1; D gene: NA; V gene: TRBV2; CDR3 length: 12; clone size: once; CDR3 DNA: TGTGCCAGCAGTGGGGACCACGGGGGGCAGTTCTTC; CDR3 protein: CASSGDHGGQFF
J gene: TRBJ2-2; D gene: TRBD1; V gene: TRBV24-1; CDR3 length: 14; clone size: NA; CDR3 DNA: TGTGCCACCAGTCCAACAGGGGACACCGGGGAGCTGTTTTTT; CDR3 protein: CATSPTGDTGELFF
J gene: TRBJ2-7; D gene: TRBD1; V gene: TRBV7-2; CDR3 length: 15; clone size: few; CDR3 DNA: TGTGCCAGCAGCTTAGATGGGACAGGGCTCTACGAGCAGTACTTC; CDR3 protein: CASSLDGTGLYEQYF
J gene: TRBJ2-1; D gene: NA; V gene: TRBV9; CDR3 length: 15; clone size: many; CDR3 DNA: TGTGCCAGCAGCGTAGGAGGCCAGACATACAATGAGCAGTTCTTC; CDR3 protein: CASSVGGQTYNEQFF
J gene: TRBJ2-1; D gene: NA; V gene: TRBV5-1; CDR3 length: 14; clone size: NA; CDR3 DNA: TGCGCCAGCAGCTTGGGGAACCCCTACAATGAGCAGTTCTTC; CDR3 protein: CASSLGNPYNEQFF
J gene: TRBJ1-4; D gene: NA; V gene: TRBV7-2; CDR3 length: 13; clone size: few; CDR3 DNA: TGTGCCAGCAGCCCCTCACGGGTTGAAAAACTGTTTTTT; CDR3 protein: CASSPSRVEKLFF
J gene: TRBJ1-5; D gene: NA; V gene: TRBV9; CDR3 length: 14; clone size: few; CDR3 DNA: TGTGCCAGCAGCGTAGCCGGAGCCGGGCAGCCCCAGCATTTT; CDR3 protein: CASSVAGAGQPQHF
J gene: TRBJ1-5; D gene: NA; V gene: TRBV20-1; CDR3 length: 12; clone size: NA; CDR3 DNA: TGCAGTGCTACGGGGACGACCCAGCCCCAGCATTTT; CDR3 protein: CSATGTTQPQHF
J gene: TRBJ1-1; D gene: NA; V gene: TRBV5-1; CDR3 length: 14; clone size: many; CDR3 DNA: TGCGCCAGCAGCCCGAGGACAGAGAGCACTGAAGCTTTCTTT; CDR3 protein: CASSPRTESTEAFF
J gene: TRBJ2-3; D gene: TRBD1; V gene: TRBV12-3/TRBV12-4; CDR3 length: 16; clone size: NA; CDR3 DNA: TGTGCCAGCAGTTCATCTTCACAGGGGAGAGCGGATACGCAGTATTTT; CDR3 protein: CASSSSSQGRADTQYF
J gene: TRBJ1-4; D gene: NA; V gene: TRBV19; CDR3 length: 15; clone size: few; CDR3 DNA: TGTGCCAGTAGTTTCCCAGGGGCCGAGAATGAAAAACTGTTTTTT; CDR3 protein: CASSFPGAENEKLFF
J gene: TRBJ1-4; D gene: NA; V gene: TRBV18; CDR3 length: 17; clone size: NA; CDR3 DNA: TGTGCCAGCTCACCGCGCTACAGGAGGGACGGGCGTGAAAAACTGTTTTTT; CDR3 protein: CASSPRYRRDGREKLFF
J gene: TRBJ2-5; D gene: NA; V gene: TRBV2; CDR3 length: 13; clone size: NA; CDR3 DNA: TGTGCCAGCAATCACAGGGATGGAGAGACCCAGTACTTC; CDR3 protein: CASNHRDGETQYF
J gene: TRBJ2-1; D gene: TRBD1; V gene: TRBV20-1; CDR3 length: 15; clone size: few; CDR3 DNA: TGTAGTGCTAGGGATTTGGGACAGGGGGCCGATGAGCAGTTCTTC; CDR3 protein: CSARDLGQGADEQFF
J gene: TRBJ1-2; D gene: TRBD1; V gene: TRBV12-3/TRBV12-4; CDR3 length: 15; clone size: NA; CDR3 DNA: TGTGCCAGCAGTTTAATGACAGGGGGTATGCATGGCTACACCTTC; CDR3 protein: CASSLMTGGMHGYTF
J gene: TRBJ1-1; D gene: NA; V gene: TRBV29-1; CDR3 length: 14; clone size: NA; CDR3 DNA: TGCAGCGTTTCAAAGGGACTCATGAACACTGAAGCTTTCTTT; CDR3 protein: CSVSKGLMNTEAFF
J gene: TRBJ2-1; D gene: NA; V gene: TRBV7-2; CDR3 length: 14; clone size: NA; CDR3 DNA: TGTGCCAGCAGCCAAGAGGGTTCCTACAATGAGCAGTTCTTC; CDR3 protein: CASSQEGSYNEQFF
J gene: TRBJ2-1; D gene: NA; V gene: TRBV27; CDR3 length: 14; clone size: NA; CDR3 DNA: TGTGCCAGCAGTTTTCGACAGGAAATCGATGAGCAGTTCTTC; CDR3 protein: CASSFRQEIDEQFF
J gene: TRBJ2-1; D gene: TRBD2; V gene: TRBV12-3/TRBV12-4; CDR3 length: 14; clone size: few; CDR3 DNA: TGTGCCAGCAGCCCTGGACTAGCGGGGGACCACCCGTTCTTC; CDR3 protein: CASSPGLAGDHPFF
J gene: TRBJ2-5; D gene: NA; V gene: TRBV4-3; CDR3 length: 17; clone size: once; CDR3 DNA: TGCGCCAGCAGCCAAGGGATCATGGGCAGCTTCCAAGAGACCCAGTACTTC; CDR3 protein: CASSQGIMGSFQETQYF
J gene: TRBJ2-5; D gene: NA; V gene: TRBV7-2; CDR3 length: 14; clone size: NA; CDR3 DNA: TGTGCCAGCAGCTTAGGAGGGCTCAGGGAGACCCAGTACTTC; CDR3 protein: CASSLGGLRETQYF
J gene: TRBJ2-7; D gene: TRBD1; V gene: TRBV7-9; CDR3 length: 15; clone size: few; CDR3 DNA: TGTGCCAGCAGCTCACAGGGACAGGGGTCCTACGAGCAGTACTTC; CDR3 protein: CASSSQGQGSYEQYF
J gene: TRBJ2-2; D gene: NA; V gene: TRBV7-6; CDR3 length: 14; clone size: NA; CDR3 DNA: TGTGCCAGTAGCCGCCGGGCGAACACCGGGGAGCTGTTTTTT; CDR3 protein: CASSRRANTGELFF
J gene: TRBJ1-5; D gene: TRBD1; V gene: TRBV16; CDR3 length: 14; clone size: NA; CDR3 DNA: TGTGCCTGCAGCCGCGGACAGGTCAGTCAGCCCCAGCATTTT; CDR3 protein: CACSRGQVSQPQHF
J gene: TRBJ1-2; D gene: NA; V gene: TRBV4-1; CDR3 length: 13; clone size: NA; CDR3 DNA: TGCGCCAGCCTGGGGGAACCTAACTATGGCTACACCTTC; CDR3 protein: CASLGEPNYGYTF
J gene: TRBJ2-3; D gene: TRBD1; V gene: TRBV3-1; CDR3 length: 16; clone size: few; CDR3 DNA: TGTGCCAGCAGCCAAGGAAGGGGACAGAGCACAGATACGCAGTATTTT; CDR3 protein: CASSQGRGQSTDTQYF
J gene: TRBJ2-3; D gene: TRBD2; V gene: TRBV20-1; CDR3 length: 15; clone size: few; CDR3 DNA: TGCAGTGCTACGGGGATCGCGGGGGGAGCAGATACGCAGTATTTT; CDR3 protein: CSATGIAGGADTQYF
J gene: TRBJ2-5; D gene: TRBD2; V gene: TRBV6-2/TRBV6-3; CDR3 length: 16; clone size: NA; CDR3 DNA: TGTGCCAGCAAAAAACTAGCGGCGTCAGTACAAGAGACCCAGTACTTC; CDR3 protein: CASKKLAASVQETQYF
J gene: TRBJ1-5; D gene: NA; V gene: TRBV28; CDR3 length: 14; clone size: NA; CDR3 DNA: TGTGCCAGCACTTTTAAGACAGTATGGCAGCCCCAGCATTTT; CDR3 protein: CASTFKTVWQPQHF
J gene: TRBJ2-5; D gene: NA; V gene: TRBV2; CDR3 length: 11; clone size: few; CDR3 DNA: TGTGCCACCGTTCTCCAAGAGACCCAGTACTTC; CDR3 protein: CATVLQETQYF
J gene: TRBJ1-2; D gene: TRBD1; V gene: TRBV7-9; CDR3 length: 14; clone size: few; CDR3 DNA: TGTGCCAGCAGCCCGACAGGGGGCCTCTTTGGCTACACCTTC; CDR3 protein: CASSPTGGLFGYTF
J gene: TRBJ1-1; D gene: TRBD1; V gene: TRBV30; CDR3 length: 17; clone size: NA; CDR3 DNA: TGTGCCTGGAGTCCAGGGGGACAGGGTTACATGAACACTGAAGCTTTCTTT; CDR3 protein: CAWSPGGQGYMNTEAFF
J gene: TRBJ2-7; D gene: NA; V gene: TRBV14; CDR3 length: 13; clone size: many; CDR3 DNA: TGTGCCAGCAGCCGGGGTAGGGGCTACGAGCAGTACTTC; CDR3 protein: CASSRGRGYEQYF
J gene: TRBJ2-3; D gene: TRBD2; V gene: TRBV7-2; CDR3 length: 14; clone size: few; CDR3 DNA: TGTGCCAGCAGCTCCCTCGCGACTAGCTCGGGGCAGTATTTT; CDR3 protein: CASSSLATSSGQYF
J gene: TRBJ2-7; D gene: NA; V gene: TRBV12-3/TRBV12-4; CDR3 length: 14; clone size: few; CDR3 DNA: TGTGCCAGCAGTTTAGTGCCCCCCCGGTACGAGCAGTACTTC; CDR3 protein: CASSLVPPRYEQYF
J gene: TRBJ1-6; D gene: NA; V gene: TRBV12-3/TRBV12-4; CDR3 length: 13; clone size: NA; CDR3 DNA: TGTGCCAGCAGCCTTAACATGAATTCACCCCCCCACTTT; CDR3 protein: CASSLNMNSPPHF
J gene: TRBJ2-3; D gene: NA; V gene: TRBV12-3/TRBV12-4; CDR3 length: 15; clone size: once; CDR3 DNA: TGTGCCAGCAGTTTTGCTAGCTCCACGCCAGATACGCAGTATTTT; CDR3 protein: CASSFASSTPDTQYF
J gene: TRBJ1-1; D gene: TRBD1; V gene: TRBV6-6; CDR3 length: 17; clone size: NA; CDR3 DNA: TGTGCCAGCAGTTATTTGAGACAGGGGGCGCGTAACACTGAAGCTTTCTTT; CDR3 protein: CASSYLRQGARNTEAFF
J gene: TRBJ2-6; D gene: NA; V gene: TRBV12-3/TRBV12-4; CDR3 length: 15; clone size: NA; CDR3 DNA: TGTGCCAGCAGTTTCCCCGACTCTGGGGCCAACGTCCTGACTTTC; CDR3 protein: CASSFPDSGANVLTF
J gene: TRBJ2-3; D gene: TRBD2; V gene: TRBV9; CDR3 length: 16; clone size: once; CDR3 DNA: TGTGCCAGCAGCGTAGGAAGCGGGGGCTTCACAGATACGCAGTGTTTT; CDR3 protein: CASSVGSGGFTDTQCF
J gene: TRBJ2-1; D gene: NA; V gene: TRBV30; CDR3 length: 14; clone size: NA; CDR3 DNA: TGTGCCTGGTCCAGGGACGGTCAGGACAATGAGCAGTTCTTC; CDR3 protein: CAWSRDGQDNEQFF
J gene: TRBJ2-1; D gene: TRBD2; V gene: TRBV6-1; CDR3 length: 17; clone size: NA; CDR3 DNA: TGTGCCAGCAGCGCAGGACTAGCGGGGGGGCCTTCCACTGAGCAGTTCTTC; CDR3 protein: CASSAGLAGGPSTEQFF
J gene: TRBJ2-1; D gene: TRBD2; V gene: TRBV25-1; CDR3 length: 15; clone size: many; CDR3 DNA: TGTGCCAGCAGTGCCAGGATGGCGGGGGGACTTGAGCAGTTCTTC; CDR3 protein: CASSARMAGGLEQFF
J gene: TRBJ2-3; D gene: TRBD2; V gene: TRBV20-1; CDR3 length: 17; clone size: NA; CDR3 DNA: TGCAGTGCTAGAGATCGCCTACGAGCGGGGGGCCCAGATACGCAGTATTTT; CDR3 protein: CSARDRLRAGGPDTQYF
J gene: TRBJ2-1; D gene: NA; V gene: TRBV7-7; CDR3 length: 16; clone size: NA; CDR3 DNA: TGTGCTAGCAGCTTTCGGGAACGGGACCCCTACAATGAGCAGTTCTTC; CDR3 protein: CASSFRERDPYNEQFF
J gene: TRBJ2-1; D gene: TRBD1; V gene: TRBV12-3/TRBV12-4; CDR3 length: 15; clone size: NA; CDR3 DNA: TGTGCCAGCAGTTTCAACTGGGACAGGGTTGATGAGCAGTTCTTC; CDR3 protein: CASSFNWDRVDEQFF
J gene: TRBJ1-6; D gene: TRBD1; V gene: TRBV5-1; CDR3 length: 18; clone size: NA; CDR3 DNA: TGCGCCAGCAGCTTGGGGACAGGGACAAGGACTTCGGATTCACCCCTCCACTTT; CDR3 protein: CASSLGTGTRTSDSPLHF
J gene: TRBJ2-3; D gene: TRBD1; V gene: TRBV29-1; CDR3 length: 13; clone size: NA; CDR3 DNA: TGCAGCGTTGAGGACAGGGCGGGAGATACGCAGTATTTT; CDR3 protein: CSVEDRAGDTQYF